This TCR beta chain derives from a study of T cells in Graves' hyperthyroidism and ophthalmopathy (dated by TCRdb to about 2019). About the investigation overall: Peripheral blood was sampled at the time of initial diagnosis, prior to any treatment. To identify distinguishing TCR V-J signatures, a discovery cohort of around 100 patients was used, comprising 40 to 45 with Graves' ophthalmopathy and about 59 with stable Graves' hyperthyroidism. Prospective prediction of ophthalmopathy was tested in an independent validation cohort consisting of fewer than 20 hyperthyroidism patients and 17 patients who later progressed to ophthalmopathy. The 75 to 100 discovery patients were randomly divided into training and test sets at a 7:3 ratio. In roughly six Graves' hyperthyroidism patients, the study also compared T-cell repertoires from thyroid tissue with T-cell repertoires from blood. After blood sampling, hyperthyroidism patients were treated with methimazole at a starting dose of 30 mg daily, and ophthalmopathy patients were treated with high-dose intravenous methylprednisolone. The paper reports TCR Vbeta CDR3 sequencing of 130 to 150 peripheral blood samples: under 45 ophthalmopathy, under 85 hyperthyroidism and 17 progressor patients.

For this clonotype: The antigen it binds to is not known. Within one base of it there is no much larger clone, and no base qualities were kept.

Amplification of TCR beta CDR3 regions was carried out from RNA transcripts. For the first round of RT-PCR on the TCR CDR3, the HTBI primer set was used together with the Qiagen OneStep RT-PCR kit. Libraries were constructed in a second round of multiplex PCR, after which size selection and purification were performed. Paired-end sequencing of the libraries was performed with 100 bp reads on an Illumina HiSeq2000. The study's own analysis went as follows. Raw data were processed with SOAPnuke, discarding reads with adapters, uncalled bases, mean Phred below 15, or no exact constant-primer or identifier match. High-quality paired reads were merged with COPE v1.2.5, and unique nucleotide sequences were defined as clonotypes. MiTCR v1.1 was used to align the clonotypes against IMGT TRBV, TRBD and TRBJ reference segments. Analysis was restricted to V-J combinations with a frequency above 0.0001, which covered 99.2% of repertoires. A TCS score was defined as the ratio of F50 (clonal expansion) to E x V (chaos), with BLOSUM62-based TCRdist applied between CDR3 peptides within each V-J. Welch's t-statistics and random forest reduced 500 to 550 V-J features to 13, which were used in a naive Bayes classifier (R e1071). Through fastp at Q25 and MiXCR, TCRdb rebuilt clones from the public reads, retaining in-frame beta chains. Entries are consolidated by CDR3 protein sequence, retaining the most common genes and DNA. The V and J calls, along with clone size, are taken from TCRdb and not from the paper's own processing. The sample table contains hundreds of thousands of distinct CDR3 sequences; only one count was recorded for approximately 15% of them. The leading ten clones occupy roughly 6.2% of the sample.

Points the paper makes about the study in general: In validation, the model predicted progression to ophthalmopathy a median of roughly 6.1 months before onset, with roughly 70% sensitivity and about 75% specificity. A 13 V-J signature model separated ophthalmopathy from stable hyperthyroidism, with around 91% sensitivity and 81% to 82% specificity in cross-validation and 80%/75% in testing. Most expanded thyroid clonotypes (frequency above 0.001) were also detected in blood, suggesting blood repertoires may reflect thyroid immune responses. Sample size was not statistically predetermined, and blinding of investigators to group allocation was not performed.

From the cysteine up to the phenylalanine, the CDR3 has a length of 14 residues. CDR3 DNA is the only sequence kept; it has 42 bases, read in frame from the first base. The CDR1 and CDR2 encoded by the germline V gene (reference sequence) are LNHDA and SQIVND. A distance of 8 bases separates the germline ends of V and J, which lose 2 bases and 3 bases respectively. The hyperthyroidism patients were between 18 and 65 years old and newly diagnosed, with a disease duration of less than 2 months. The study excluded patients with uncontrolled infections, other autoimmune diseases, pregnancy or lactation. Clinical symptoms, serum thyroxine and TRAb, thyroid ultrasound, and orbital computed tomography formed the basis for the diagnoses. For progressor patients, blood was drawn at the first diagnosis of hyperthyroidism, before any ophthalmopathy symptoms had appeared. Ficoll-Paque density gradient centrifugation was used to isolate PBMCs from around 10 ml of fresh peripheral blood. Patients classed as progressors first received a Graves' hyperthyroidism diagnosis and then went on to develop ophthalmopathy during follow-up. Total RNA was extracted using Trizol reagent, and RNA quality was assessed on an Agilent 2100 Bioanalyzer.

The chain links TRBV19 with TRBJ1-5; TRBD1 is perhaps the D gene, given 5 matching bases. The sequenced material came from blood. This clonotype was obtained from a woman in her 30s with Graves' hyperthyroidism that later progressed to Graves' ophthalmopathy. The CDR3 protein: CASSIRGFNQPQHF. The sequenced DNA is TGTGCCAGTAGTATAAGGGGTTTCAATCAGCCCCAGCATTTT.